Listed below are T cell receptor beta chains from one sample, sequenced in a study of early T cells in non-severe SARS-CoV-2 infection. TCRdb fed the 5' RACE reads into MiXCR, producing one record per CDR3 protein. The profile shows approximately 90,000 distinct CDR3 sequences, approximately 12% of them singletons. The starting material was whole blood, obtained at baseline. These receptors were taken from an adult who was a healthcare worker with PCR-confirmed SARS-CoV-2 infection or an uninfected control (not recorded which). Each CDR3 is given with its conserved first and last residue. Fields, in order: clone size, D gene, V gene, J gene, CDR3 length, CDR3 DNA, CDR3 protein. The D gene is left open where the match is weak. Some rows mark clone size as missing; the rest say once, few, many or name a class of expanded clone.

abundance: -
d_gene: -
v_gene: TRBV12-5
j_gene: TRBJ2-1
len: 13
CDR3nt: TGTGCTAGTGGTTTGGAACTCCTCAATGAGCAGTTCTTC
CDR3aa: CASGLELLNEQFF

abundance: few
d_gene: TRBD1
v_gene: TRBV7-9
j_gene: TRBJ2-2
len: 13
CDR3nt: TGTGCCAACCGACAGGGGAACACCGGGGAGCTGTTTTTT
CDR3aa: CANRQGNTGELFF

abundance: -
d_gene: TRBD1
v_gene: TRBV12-3/TRBV12-4
j_gene: TRBJ1-2
len: 14
CDR3nt: TGTGCCAGCAGATTTTCCAGGGGGCTCAATGGCTACACCTTC
CDR3aa: CASRFSRGLNGYTF

abundance: few
d_gene: TRBD1
v_gene: TRBV30
j_gene: TRBJ1-3
len: 13
CDR3nt: TGTGCCTGCGCAGGGGGGTCTGGAAACACCATATATTTT
CDR3aa: CACAGGSGNTIYF

abundance: few
d_gene: -
v_gene: TRBV7-9
j_gene: TRBJ2-7
len: 14
CDR3nt: TGTGCCAGCAGCTTAGCGGCTCCGAGGCCCGAGCAGTACTTC
CDR3aa: CASSLAAPRPEQYF

abundance: many
d_gene: TRBD2
v_gene: TRBV19
j_gene: TRBJ2-1
len: 15
CDR3nt: TGTGCCAGTAGTACGACTAGCGGGGTACACAATGAGCAGTTCTTC
CDR3aa: CASSTTSGVHNEQFF

abundance: few
d_gene: -
v_gene: TRBV28
j_gene: TRBJ2-7
len: 15
CDR3nt: TGTGCCAGCAGTTTAAGTGGCGCCATCTCCTACGAGCAGTACTTC
CDR3aa: CASSLSGAISYEQYF

abundance: few
d_gene: -
v_gene: TRBV20-1
j_gene: TRBJ1-5
len: 15
CDR3nt: -
CDR3aa: CSARVFGQGNQPQHF

abundance: many
d_gene: TRBD2
v_gene: TRBV14
j_gene: TRBJ2-5
len: 14
CDR3nt: TGTGCCAGCCGTCCGGGACTAGCAGTCGGGACCCAGTACTTC
CDR3aa: CASRPGLAVGTQYF

abundance: few
d_gene: -
v_gene: TRBV28
j_gene: TRBJ2-1
len: 18
CDR3nt: TGTGCCAGCACCCCGATGAGGGGAGCGGGTGACCGCCACAATGAGCAGTTCTTC
CDR3aa: CASTPMRGAGDRHNEQFF

abundance: few
d_gene: -
v_gene: TRBV12-3/TRBV12-4
j_gene: TRBJ2-3
len: 19
CDR3nt: TGTGCCAGCAGCTACAGAAGTGCCCTAGGCGGGGTTAGCACAGATACGCAGTATTTT
CDR3aa: CASSYRSALGGVSTDTQYF

abundance: -
d_gene: -
v_gene: TRBV5-4
j_gene: TRBJ2-6
len: 16
CDR3nt: TGTGCCAGCAGCTCCTCCAGGGTTACTGGGGCCAACGTCCTGACTTTC
CDR3aa: CASSSSRVTGANVLTF

abundance: few
d_gene: TRBD1
v_gene: TRBV7-2
j_gene: TRBJ1-1
len: 14
CDR3nt: TGTGCCAGCAGCTTAAGGTCAGGGGGCACTGAAGCTTTCTTT
CDR3aa: CASSLRSGGTEAFF

abundance: few
d_gene: -
v_gene: TRBV19
j_gene: TRBJ2-5
len: 13
CDR3nt: TGTGCCAGTAGTTCCAGGACAGTCGAGACCCAGTACTTC
CDR3aa: CASSSRTVETQYF

abundance: few
d_gene: -
v_gene: TRBV6-6
j_gene: TRBJ2-5
len: 14
CDR3nt: TGTGCCACCTCGCGGGCCTCCCTTCAAGAGACCCAGTACTTC
CDR3aa: CATSRASLQETQYF

abundance: many
d_gene: TRBD1
v_gene: TRBV6-5
j_gene: TRBJ1-6
len: 16
CDR3nt: TGTGCCAGCAGTTACTTCTCCGGGACAGGGTTATCACCCCTCCACTTT
CDR3aa: CASSYFSGTGLSPLHF

abundance: many
d_gene: TRBD2
v_gene: TRBV7-3
j_gene: TRBJ2-1
len: 17
CDR3nt: TGTGCCAGCAGCTCCCGTGGTGGGACTAGCGGTTACAATGAGCAGTTCTTC
CDR3aa: CASSSRGGTSGYNEQFF

abundance: many
d_gene: -
v_gene: TRBV5-1
j_gene: TRBJ2-4
len: 13
CDR3nt: TGCGCCAGCAGCTACGTAGGGGAAAACATTCAGTACTTC
CDR3aa: CASSYVGENIQYF

abundance: -
d_gene: -
v_gene: TRBV7-3
j_gene: TRBJ2-3
len: 13
CDR3nt: TGTGCCAGCAGTCCGATTAGCACAGATACGCAGTATTTT
CDR3aa: CASSPISTDTQYF

abundance: many
d_gene: TRBD1
v_gene: TRBV6-1
j_gene: TRBJ1-6
len: 15
CDR3nt: TGTGCCAGCAAGCCAGGACAGGGTCCATCTTCACCCCTCCACTTT
CDR3aa: CASKPGQGPSSPLHF

abundance: -
d_gene: -
v_gene: TRBV10-2
j_gene: TRBJ2-7
len: 15
CDR3nt: TGCGCCAGCAGCCGGGACCCCGTCTTCTCCTACGAGCAGTACTTC
CDR3aa: CASSRDPVFSYEQYF

abundance: -
d_gene: -
v_gene: TRBV7-9
j_gene: TRBJ2-6
len: 14
CDR3nt: TGTGCCAGCAGCCCAAATTCCGGGGCCAACGTCCTGACTTTC
CDR3aa: CASSPNSGANVLTF

abundance: few
d_gene: -
v_gene: TRBV5-1
j_gene: TRBJ2-1
len: 16
CDR3nt: TGCGCCAGCAGCTTGGGACTAGGGAGCTCCTACAATGAGCAGTTCTTC
CDR3aa: CASSLGLGSSYNEQFF

abundance: few
d_gene: -
v_gene: TRBV18
j_gene: TRBJ1-1
len: 15
CDR3nt: TGTGCCAGCTCACCTTTCGGGGGGATGAACACTGAAGCTTTCTTT
CDR3aa: CASSPFGGMNTEAFF

abundance: few
d_gene: -
v_gene: TRBV9
j_gene: TRBJ2-2
len: 15
CDR3nt: TGTGCCAGCAGCGAGGCAGGGGCGCACACCGGGGAGCTGTTTTTT
CDR3aa: CASSEAGAHTGELFF

abundance: -
d_gene: -
v_gene: TRBV7-2
j_gene: TRBJ2-5
len: 15
CDR3nt: TGTGCCAGCAGCTTAGTTGGCAGCAGACAAGAGACCCAGTACTTC
CDR3aa: CASSLVGSRQETQYF

abundance: -
d_gene: -
v_gene: TRBV6-4
j_gene: TRBJ2-7
len: 17
CDR3nt: TGTGCCAGCAGTGACGGGTTGAGGGTACCTAGCTCCTACGAGCAGTACTTC
CDR3aa: CASSDGLRVPSSYEQYF

abundance: -
d_gene: TRBD1
v_gene: TRBV10-2
j_gene: TRBJ1-2
len: 15
CDR3nt: TGCGCCAGCAGTGAGAGGGACAGGCCTATATATGGCTACACCTTC
CDR3aa: CASSERDRPIYGYTF

abundance: few
d_gene: TRBD1
v_gene: TRBV19
j_gene: TRBJ1-6
len: 15
CDR3nt: TGTGCCAGTAGTACGACAGGGGGCTTTAATTCACCCCTCCACTTT
CDR3aa: CASSTTGGFNSPLHF

abundance: -
d_gene: TRBD1
v_gene: TRBV5-4
j_gene: TRBJ1-6
len: 18
CDR3nt: TGTGCCAGCAGCTTGATGGGGGCCGGGACAGGGAGAAATTCACCCCTCCACTTT
CDR3aa: CASSLMGAGTGRNSPLHF

abundance: few
d_gene: TRBD2
v_gene: TRBV19
j_gene: TRBJ2-1
len: 15
CDR3nt: TGTGCCACACGATTAGGGACTAGCGGGAGGGATGAGCAGTTCTTC
CDR3aa: CATRLGTSGRDEQFF

abundance: -
d_gene: TRBD1
v_gene: TRBV18
j_gene: TRBJ1-5
len: 17
CDR3nt: TGTGCCAGCTCACCTACAGGGGGCTTAGGTAACAATCAGCCCCAGCATTTT
CDR3aa: CASSPTGGLGNNQPQHF